This T cell receptor beta chain was obtained from a study of cytomegalovirus exposure and HLA in healthy donors. Study conclusions and caveats: With later analysis, a missense DCLRE1C variant became linked to TCR beta V- and J-gene trimming.

The germline CDR1 and CDR2 sequences are SGHRS and YFSETQ. Trimming removed 0 bases at V and 5 bases at J, with 4 bases between. This CDR3 contains 12 residues. PCR was performed using 60 Vbeta and 13 Jbeta primers. In the original processing: A later analysis counted around 80 million unique TCR beta chains, around 10 million shared. The table came from immunoSEQ multiplex PCR; TCRdb's copy has only in-frame clones and leaves some out. V, J and clone size reflect that table, while D and trimming were determined from the DNA. The table lists some 150,000 clones, roughly 10% of them singletons. This clone was recorded a few times. The antigen is not known.

The chain joins TRBV5-1 to TRBJ2-3; D gene unclear. The sequencing sample was made of PBMCs. This TCR was recovered from a man between 50 and 59 years old in good health and CMV-seronegative. The CDR3 protein is CASSLAGDTQYF. The CDR3 region has the DNA TGCGCCAGCAGCTTGGCCGGAGATACGCAGTATTTT.